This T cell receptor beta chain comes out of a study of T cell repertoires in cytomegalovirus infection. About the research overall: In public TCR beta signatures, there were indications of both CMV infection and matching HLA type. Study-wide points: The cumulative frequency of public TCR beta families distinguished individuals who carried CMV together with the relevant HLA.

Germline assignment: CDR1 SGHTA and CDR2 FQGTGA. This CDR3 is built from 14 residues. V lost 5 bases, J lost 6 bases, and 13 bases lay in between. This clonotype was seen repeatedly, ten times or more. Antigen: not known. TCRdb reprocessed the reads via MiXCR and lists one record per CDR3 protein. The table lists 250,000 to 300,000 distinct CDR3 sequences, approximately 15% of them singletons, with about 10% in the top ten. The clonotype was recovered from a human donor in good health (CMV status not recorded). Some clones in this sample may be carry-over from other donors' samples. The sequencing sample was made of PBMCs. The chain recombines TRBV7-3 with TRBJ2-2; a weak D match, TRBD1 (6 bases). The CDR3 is CASSPTGSSGELFF. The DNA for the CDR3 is TGTGCCAGCAGCCCAACAGGGAGTTCCGGGGAGCTGTTTTTT.